The 13 T cell receptor beta chains in this list originate from one sample, sequenced in a study of T cell responses to AZD1222 COVID-19 vaccine. TCRdb keeps only in-frame clones here, not all; method: immunoSEQ multiplex PCR. Seen here are about 90,000 clones, 65% to 90% observed once, and the top ten hold around 8%. The material sequenced was peripheral blood, taken on day 0 of AZD1222 vaccination. The receptors stem from an adult in good health.

The chain combines TRBV27 with TRBJ2-7; D ambiguous. Between the trimmed V and J ends, which lost 5 bases and 6 bases, there was a span of 20 bases. The germline V gene has CDR1 MNHEY and CDR2 SMNVEV (reference sequence). The CDR3 has 15 residues. Here the CDR3 reads CASSPRGISSGEQYF. CDR3 DNA sequence: TGTGCCAGCAGTCCCAGAGGAATATCGTCGGGCGAGCAGTACTTC.

The chain links TRBV6-5 to TRBJ2-7; TRBD1 matches at 7 bases. The germline V gene has CDR1 MNHEY and CDR2 SVGAGI. The junction had 7 bases not matched to a gene; V was cut back by 4 bases and J by 4 bases. This CDR3 contains 14 residues. CDR3 residues: CASSSAGTAYEQYF. CDR3 bases: TGTGCCAGCAGTTCTGCCGGGACAGCATACGAGCAGTACTTC.

The chain links TRBV5-1 to TRBJ2-7; 9 positions match TRBD2. The V segment lost 0 bases and the J segment 3 bases; nucleotides outside the gene matches: 4. Germline CDR1 and CDR2: SGHRS and YFSETQ. The CDR3 loop spans 15 amino acids. This CDR3 is CASSLAAGGHYEQYF. The DNA for the CDR3 is TGCGCCAGCAGCTTGGCAGCGGGAGGCCACTACGAGCAGTACTTC.

The chain recombines TRBV5-1 with TRBJ1-1, with D maybe TRBD1 (5 bases). Trimming removed 4 bases at V and 2 bases at J, with 15 bases between. Germline V CDR1 and CDR2: SGHRS, YFSETQ. This CDR3 is built from 15 residues. CDR3 loop: CASSRGQGGNTEAFF. The CDR3 DNA reads TGCGCCAGCAGCCGCGGTCAGGGTGGCAACACTGAAGCTTTCTTT.

The V call is TRBV24-1, the J call TRBJ1-3, with TRBD1 as a possible D gene (6 bases). The CDR3 has 15 amino acids. The V end lost 9 bases, the J end lost 1 base, and 15 bases lay between the germline ends. The germline gives CDR1 KGHDR, CDR2 SFDVKD. The CDR3 DNA reads TGTGCCACCTCTGACCCCACAGGGTCTGGAAACACCATATATTTT. Protein sequence: CATSDPTGSGNTIYF.

V is TRBV2 and J is TRBJ2-6; D is unresolved. The CDR3 is 15 amino acids. Per germline, CDR1 SNHLY and CDR2 FYNNEI. V was cut by 4 bases and J by 2 bases, with 9 bases left in between. Here the CDR3 DNA reads TGTGCCAGCAGTGCTAGGGAAACTGGGGCCAACGTCCTGACTTTC. Protein: CASSARETGANVLTF.

CDR3 sequence (DNA): TGTGCTAGTGGTTTGGTACAGGGGAGTCAGCCCCAGCATTTT. Protein sequence: CASGLVQGSQPQHF. This chain joins TRBV12-5 and TRBJ1-5; the match to TRBD1 covers 7 bases. The CDR3 extends over 14 amino acids. Germline trimming cut 0 bases from V and 6 bases from J; bases unmatched to any gene: 2. CDR1 is LGHNT and CDR2 is FRNRAP in the germline V gene.

This sequence joins TRBV9 and TRBJ2-3; weak D call: TRBD2 (6 bases). Per germline, CDR1 SGDLS and CDR2 YYNGEE. This CDR3 has 12 amino acids. The V and J ends lost 3 bases and 4 bases respectively, with 6 bases between them. The CDR3 loop reads CASSASADTQYF. The DNA for the CDR3 is TGTGCCAGCAGCGCTAGCGCAGATACGCAGTATTTT.

The rearrangement links TRBV7-9 to TRBJ1-2, with no clear D. In germline, CDR1 is SEHNR, CDR2 FQNEAQ (reference sequence). The CDR3 is made up of 15 amino acids. Trimming removed 0 bases at V and 0 bases at J, with 8 bases between. The CDR3 region is CASSLAVRPNYGYTF. In nucleotides, the CDR3 is TGTGCCAGCAGCTTAGCGGTCAGACCTAACTATGGCTACACCTTC.

As concerns this clone: A read error may account for a junction end that differs from germline. This chain links TRBV9 with TRBJ2-7; maybe TRBD2 (5 bases). CDR1 SGDLS and CDR2 YYNGEE come from the germline V gene. The CDR3 has 15 amino acids. CDR3 sequence (DNA): TGTGCCAGCAGCGTATACGAAAGAAATGGGGAGCAGCAATACTTC. It specifies CASSVYERNGEQQYF.

V usage is TRBV11-3 and J usage is TRBJ2-7, with 9 bases fitting TRBD1. The CDR3 has 15 residues. The V gene's germline CDR1 is SGHNT and CDR2 YENEEA. The ends lost 4 bases at V and 4 bases at J; junction bases unmatched: 8. DNA of the CDR3: TGTGCCAGCAGCTGGACCGGGACAGGGACATACGAGCAGTACTTC. This sequence encodes CASSWTGTGTYEQYF.

There are a few counts of this clone. CDR3 in amino acids: CASSFPTPLVPSEQYF. CDR3 bases: TGTGCCAGCAGCTTCCCTACTCCACTCGTTCCGAGCGAGCAGTACTTC. The rearrangement links TRBV11-2 to TRBJ2-7; no firm D call. CDR1 is SGHAT, CDR2 FQNNGV, per germline. This CDR3 is built from 16 residues. V lost 3 bases and J 6 bases, leaving 21 bases between the germline ends.

The V call is TRBV27, the J call TRBJ1-2; D is undetermined. From germline, CDR1 is MNHEY and CDR2 SMNVEV (reference sequence). The CDR3 sequence is 13 residues long. With 2 bases removed from V and 8 bases from J, the gap between germline ends came to 12 bases. The CDR3 sequence is CASSLGPQRGYTF. The CDR3 bases are TGTGCCAGCAGTTTAGGGCCCCAGAGAGGCTACACCTTC.